This T cell receptor (beta chain) was profiled in a study of T cell repertoires in cytomegalovirus infection. The wider study: Public signatures in TCR beta pointed to CMV infection and matching HLA type. Study-level findings and limits: Public TCR beta family frequency separated CMV-and-HLA carriers, including in an independent cohort. It was HLA-C-restricted CMV-specific TCR beta clonotypes that dominated the response ex vivo.

The length of the CDR3 is 13 residues. CDR1 is SQVTM and CDR2 is ANQGSEA in the germline V gene. This clonotype was seen repeatedly, ten times or more. Its antigen is not identified. TCRdb re-analysed the reads in MiXCR, keeping a single row per CDR3 protein. This table holds around 630,000 distinct CDR3 sequences, approximately 25% found once. The chain employs TRBV29-1 and TRBJ2-3, with D perhaps given as TRBD1 or TRBD2 (5 bases each). What was sequenced was CD8+ T cells from PBMCs. The source of this sequence is a human donor in good health (CMV status not recorded). Some clones in this sample may be carry-over from other donors' samples. The CDR3 nucleotides read TGCACCGAGGGACCTAACAACACAGATACGCAGTATTTT. It is translated as CTEGPNNTDTQYF.